This TCR beta chain was observed in a study of blood T cell repertoires in COVID-19. The table came from immunoSEQ multiplex PCR; TCRdb's copy has only in-frame clones and leaves some out. The sample lists roughly 200,000 clones, more than 75% occurring once. Sequencing input: peripheral blood. The clonotype was recovered from a woman at least 80 years old with acute or convalescent COVID-19.

CDR3: CASSQQGDYGYTF. For the CDR3, the DNA is TGTGCCAGCAGTCAACAGGGTGACTATGGCTACACCTTC. The rearrangement links TRBV2 to TRBJ1-2, with a tentative D call TRBD1 (6 bases). In germline, CDR1 is SNHLY, CDR2 FYNNEI. V was trimmed by 5 bases and J by 3 bases, leaving 10 bases between them. This CDR3 is 13 amino acids long.